The rows below give T cell receptor beta chains drawn from one sample of a study of OX40 agonist ivuxolimab in advanced cancers. Data came from immunoSEQ multiplex PCR; TCRdb stores just in-frame clones and leaves some out. The sample includes about 110,000 clones, roughly 87% of them seen just once. The source material was CD4+ or CD8+ T cells sorted from blood, sampled in a trial of the OX40 agonist ivuxolimab. These receptors came from an adult with an advanced solid tumor such as melanoma, head and neck, liver or kidney cancer. Both conserved end residues are part of each CDR3. Fields, in order: J gene, clone size, V gene, D gene, CDR3 protein, CDR3 DNA. D genes are given only for firm matches. Clone size is not always given. Where it is, it says once, few, many or a class for expanded clones.

>TRBJ1-1|NA|TRBV6-5|NA
CASSYLGLAFF
TGTGCCAGCAGTTACCTGGGCTTGGCTTTCTTT
>TRBJ1-1|once|TRBV28|NA
CASSRGEDTEAFF
TGTGCCAGCAGTCGAGGGGAGGACACTGAAGCTTTCTTT
>TRBJ2-2|few|TRBV30|NA
CAWSVALDTGELFF
TGTGCCTGGAGTGTAGCCTTGGACACCGGGGAGCTGTTTTTT
>TRBJ2-2|NA|TRBV9|NA
CASRGQHNTGELFF
TGTGCCAGCAGAGGACAGCACAACACCGGGGAGCTGTTTTTT
>TRBJ2-6|NA|TRBV7-9|NA
CASSFTGTTGANVLTF
TGTGCCAGCAGCTTTACAGGGACGACTGGGGCCAACGTCCTGACTTTC
>TRBJ2-2|NA|TRBV7-2|NA
CASSLAAKGTGELFF
TGTGCCAGCAGCTTAGCAGCCAAGGGCACCGGGGAGCTGTTTTTT
>TRBJ2-1|NA|TRBV9|NA
CASSLSSGTWVEQFF
TGTGCCAGCAGCCTTAGTAGCGGTACGTGGGTTGAGCAGTTCTTC
>TRBJ1-5|once|TRBV19|NA
CASSMGGRESNQPQHF
TGTGCCAGTAGTATGGGTGGCAGGGAGAGCAATCAGCCCCAGCATTTT
>TRBJ2-5|NA|TRBV11-3|NA
CASSMGISGPQETQYF
TGTGCCAGCAGCATGGGGATTAGCGGTCCCCAAGAGACCCAGTACTTC
>TRBJ1-1|NA|TRBV4-1|NA
CASSHAGTASAFF
TGCGCCAGCAGCCATGCGGGGACCGCCTCGGCTTTCTTT
>TRBJ2-3|once|TRBV7-9|NA
CASSLDGTQNTQYF
TGTGCCAGCAGCTTAGACGGGACACAAAATACGCAGTATTTT
>TRBJ2-7|NA|TRBV18|NA
CASSPSSYEQYF
TGTGCCAGCTCACCGTCCAGCTACGAGCAGTACTTC
>TRBJ1-5|NA|TRBV18|NA
CASSPTGNSNQPQHF
TGTGCCAGCTCACCAACGGGGAATAGCAATCAGCCCCAGCATTTT
>TRBJ2-1|NA|TRBV4-3|NA
CASSQDPDRMGQFF
TGCGCCAGCAGCCAAGACCCAGACAGAATGGGGCAGTTCTTC
>TRBJ2-5|NA|TRBV5-1|NA
CASSLEAVQETQYF
TGCGCCAGCAGCTTGGAGGCAGTTCAGGAGACCCAGTACTTC
>TRBJ1-1|NA|TRBV18|NA
CASSPPAGNTEAFF
TGTGCCAGCTCACCACCGGCCGGGAACACTGAAGCTTTCTTT
>TRBJ2-3|NA|TRBV7-8|NA
CASSRGVGTDTQYF
TGTGCCAGCAGCAGGGGGGTGGGGACAGATACGCAGTATTTT
>TRBJ2-3|NA|TRBV7-9|NA
CASSWTDTQYF
TGTGCCAGCAGCTGGACTGATACGCAGTATTTT
>TRBJ1-5|NA|TRBV6-6|TRBD1
CASSYPTGAEAQPQHF
TGTGCCAGCAGTTACCCGACAGGGGCTGAGGCTCAGCCCCAGCATTTT
>TRBJ2-7|NA|TRBV7-9|TRBD1
CASSLAVGWDRGTYEQYF
TGTGCCAGCAGCTTAGCGGTTGGGTGGGACAGGGGAACCTACGAGCAGTACTTC
>TRBJ1-1|once|TRBV5-1|NA
CASSFQGGGMISTEAFF
TGCGCCAGCAGCTTTCAGGGTGGAGGGATGATAAGCACTGAAGCTTTCTTT
>TRBJ2-1|NA|TRBV18|TRBD2
CASSRRLAGGSSSYNEQFF
TGTGCCAGCTCACGAAGACTAGCGGGGGGTTCCTCCTCCTACAATGAGCAGTTCTTC
>TRBJ2-5|NA|TRBV7-2|TRBD2
CASSFGTSGRAGETQYF
TGTGCCAGCAGCTTCGGGACTAGCGGGAGGGCCGGGGAGACCCAGTACTTC
>TRBJ2-1|NA|TRBV19|NA
CASSIDYSNNEQFF
TGTGCCAGTAGTATTGACTATTCTAATAATGAGCAGTTCTTC
>TRBJ2-5|once|TRBV2|NA
CASSLEAQYF
TGTGCCAGCAGCCTGGAGGCCCAGTACTTC
>TRBJ2-7|once|TRBV5-4|NA
CASSSRRTVGDYEQYF
TGTGCCAGCAGCTCCCGACGGACGGTCGGGGACTACGAGCAGTACTTC
>TRBJ2-2|NA|TRBV5-1|NA
CASSLAGTSGELFF
TGCGCCAGCAGCTTGGCGGGGACATCTGGGGAGCTGTTTTTT
>TRBJ2-1|NA|TRBV7-9|TRBD2
CASSFSGAGSYNEQFF
TGTGCCAGCAGCTTTAGCGGGGCGGGGTCTTACAATGAGCAGTTCTTC
>TRBJ2-7|NA|TRBV6-6|NA
CASSSRTETSYEQYF
TGTGCCAGCAGTTCCCGGACCGAAACCTCCTACGAGCAGTACTTC
>TRBJ2-5|NA|TRBV2|NA
CASSEALPGGRETQYF
TGTGCCAGCAGTGAAGCGCTTCCTGGGGGGCGAGAGACCCAGTACTTC
>TRBJ2-3|NA|TRBV7-9|TRBD2
CASSLGSGYPDTQYF
TGTGCTAGCAGCTTGGGTAGCGGGTATCCAGATACGCAGTATTTT
>TRBJ2-3|NA|TRBV10-3|NA
CAISEGLATDTQYF
TGTGCCATCAGTGAAGGTCTAGCAACAGATACGCAGTATTTT
>TRBJ1-4|NA|TRBV4-3|TRBD1
CASSQDGGQGSREKLFF
TGCGCCAGCAGCCAAGACGGGGGACAGGGGAGTCGGGAAAAACTGTTTTTT
>TRBJ2-7|once|TRBV2|NA
CASSTPRGPVYEQYF
TGTGCCAGCTCTACCCCCCGGGGGCCTGTCTACGAGCAGTACTTC
>TRBJ2-1|NA|TRBV2|TRBD2
CASSELTSGRAHEQFF
TGTGCCAGCAGTGAACTAACTAGCGGGAGGGCTCATGAGCAGTTCTTC
>TRBJ2-6|NA|TRBV5-8|NA
CASSWPGVSGANVLTF
TGTGCCAGCAGCTGGCCGGGCGTCTCTGGGGCCAACGTCCTGACTTTC
>TRBJ2-5|NA|TRBV11-3|NA
CASSQGPRLVETQYF
TGTGCCAGCAGCCAAGGGCCCCGGCTCGTGGAGACCCAGTACTTC
>TRBJ2-5|once|TRBV6-5|NA
CASSTRETQYF
TGTGCCAGCAGTACACGGGAGACCCAGTACTTC
>TRBJ1-2|NA|TRBV9|NA
CASSPDRGAKGYTF
TGTGCCAGCAGCCCGGATAGGGGCGCGAAGGGCTACACCTTC
>TRBJ2-7|NA|TRBV7-9|TRBD2
CASSPPGLAGGEQYF
TGTGCCAGCAGCCCCCCGGGACTAGCGGGAGGCGAGCAGTACTTC
>TRBJ1-4|NA|TRBV7-9|TRBD1
CASSLTGGSEKLFF
TGTGCCAGCAGCTTGACAGGGGGAAGTGAAAAACTGTTTTTT
>TRBJ1-2|NA|TRBV7-2|NA
CASSLGAGKNYGYTF
TGTGCCAGCAGCCTTGGGGCAGGAAAAAACTATGGCTACACCTTC
>TRBJ1-3|once|TRBV7-2|NA
CASSLVAWRSGNTIYF
TGTGCCAGCAGCTTAGTGGCATGGCGCTCTGGAAACACCATATATTTT
>TRBJ1-2|NA|TRBV4-2|NA
CASSQTQTGGLLGYTF
TGTGCCAGCAGCCAAACTCAGACGGGGGGGCTTCTCGGCTACACCTTC
>TRBJ1-1|NA|TRBV5-6|NA
CASSTQGNLGSEAFF
TGTGCCAGCAGCACCCAAGGGAATTTGGGCTCTGAAGCTTTCTTT
>TRBJ1-6|NA|TRBV6-5|NA
CASREGALNSPLHF
TGTGCCAGCAGGGAAGGGGCCCTTAATTCACCCCTCCACTTT
>TRBJ2-5|NA|TRBV9|TRBD2
CASSGSGSPETQYF
TGTGCCAGCAGCGGAAGCGGGAGTCCGGAGACCCAGTACTTC
>TRBJ1-2|NA|TRBV19|NA
CASISGADYGYTF
TGTGCCAGTATTTCCGGGGCTGACTATGGCTACACCTTC